This TCR beta chain emerged from a study of cytomegalovirus exposure and HLA in healthy donors. Study in general: A later analysis reported the roughly 130 validation repertoires used the same platform as the roughly 670 first-cohort repertoires. Broader study findings: Among TCR sequences, most were rare, though some public TCRs appeared in many donors. Specific recognition of CMV antigens was confirmed in vitro for a few chains (all CMV-associated). Reports credit the classifier with highly specific, highly sensitive diagnosis of cytomegalovirus status.

CDR1 and CDR2 from the germline V gene are SNHLY and FYNNEI. The V end was cut by 9 bases, the J end by 6 bases, with 21 bases between. This CDR3 is 15 amino acids long. The repertoire was sequenced with immunoSEQ multiplex PCR; TCRdb's copy has only in-frame clones and lacks some. This sample has approximately 59,000 clones, with about 91% found just once. Of note for this clone: Its target is not known.

Sequenced: PBMCs. This clonotype was sampled from a man younger than 30 in good health and CMV-seropositive. J is TRBJ2-1 and V is TRBV2; weak D call: TRBD2 (5 bases). CDR3 in amino acids: CASLTSDYILNEQFF. In DNA form, the CDR3 reads TGTGCCAGTCTTACTTCTGACTATATTCTCAATGAGCAGTTCTTC. Full variable domain (remainder filled in from reference TRBV2 and TRBJ2-1): EPEVTQTPSHQVTQMGQEVILRCVPISNHLYFYWYRQILGQKVEFLVSFYNNEISEKSEIFDDQFSVERPDGSNFTLKIRSTKLEDSAMYFCASLTSDYILNEQFFGPGTRLTVL.